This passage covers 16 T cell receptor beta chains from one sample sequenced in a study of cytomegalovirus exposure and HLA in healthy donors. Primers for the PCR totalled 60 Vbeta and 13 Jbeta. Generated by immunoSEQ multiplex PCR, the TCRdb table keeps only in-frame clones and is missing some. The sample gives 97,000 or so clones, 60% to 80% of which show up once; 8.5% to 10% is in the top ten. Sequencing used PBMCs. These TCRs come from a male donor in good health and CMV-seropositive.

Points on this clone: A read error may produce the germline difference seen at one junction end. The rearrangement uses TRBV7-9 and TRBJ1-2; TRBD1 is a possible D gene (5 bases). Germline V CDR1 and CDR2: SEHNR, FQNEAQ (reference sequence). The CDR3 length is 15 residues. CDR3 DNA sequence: TGTTCCAGCAGCCCGAGTTCCCCGACGTGGGGCGGCCACACCTTC. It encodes CSSSPSSPTWGGHTF.

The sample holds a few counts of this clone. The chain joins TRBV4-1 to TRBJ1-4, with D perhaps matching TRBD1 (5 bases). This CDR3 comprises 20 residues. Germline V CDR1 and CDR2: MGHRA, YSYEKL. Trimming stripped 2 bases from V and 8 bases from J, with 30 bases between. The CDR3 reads CASSQPGYQQVSRLGEKLFF. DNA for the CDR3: TGCGCCAGCAGCCAACCCGGTTACCAACAGGTGTCGAGGCTCGGCGAAAAACTGTTTTTT.

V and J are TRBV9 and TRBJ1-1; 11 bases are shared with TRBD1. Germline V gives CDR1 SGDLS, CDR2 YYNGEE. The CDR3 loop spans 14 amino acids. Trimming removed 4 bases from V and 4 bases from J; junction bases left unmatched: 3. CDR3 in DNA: TGTGCCAGCAGCATGGGACAGGGGGGCACTGAAGCTTTCTTT. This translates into CASSMGQGGTEAFF.

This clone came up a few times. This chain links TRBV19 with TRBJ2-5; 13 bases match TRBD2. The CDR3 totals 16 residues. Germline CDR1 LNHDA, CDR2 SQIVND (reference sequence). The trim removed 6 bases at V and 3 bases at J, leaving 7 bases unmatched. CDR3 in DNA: TGTGCCAGTAGCCGGGGACTAGCGGGACATGAAGAGACCCAGTACTTC. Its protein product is CASSRGLAGHEETQYF.

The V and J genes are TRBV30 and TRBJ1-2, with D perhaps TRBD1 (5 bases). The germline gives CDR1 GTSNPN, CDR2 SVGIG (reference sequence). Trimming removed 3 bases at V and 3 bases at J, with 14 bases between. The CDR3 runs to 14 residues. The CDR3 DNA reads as TGTGCCTGGAGGGGGCCAGTCGCTCACTATGGCTACACCTTC. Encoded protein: CAWRGPVAHYGYTF.

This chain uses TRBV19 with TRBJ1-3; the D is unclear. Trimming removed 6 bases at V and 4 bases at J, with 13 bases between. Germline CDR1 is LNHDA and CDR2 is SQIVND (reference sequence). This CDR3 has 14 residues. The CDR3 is CASSFLGGGNTIYF. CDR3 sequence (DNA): TGTGCCAGTAGCTTCCTAGGCGGCGGAAACACCATATATTTT. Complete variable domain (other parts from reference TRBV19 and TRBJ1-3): DGGITQSPKYLFRKEGQNVTLSCEQNLNHDAMYWYRQDPGQGLRLIYYSQIVNDFQKGDIAEGYSVSREKKESFPLTVTSAQKNPTAFYLCASSFLGGGNTIYFGEGSWLTVV.

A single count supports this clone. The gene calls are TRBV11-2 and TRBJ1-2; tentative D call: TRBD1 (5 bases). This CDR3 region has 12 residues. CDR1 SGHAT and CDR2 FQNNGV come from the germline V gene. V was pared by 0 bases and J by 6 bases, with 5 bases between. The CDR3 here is CASSLEGDGYTF. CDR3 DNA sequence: TGTGCCAGCAGCTTAGAAGGGGATGGCTACACCTTC.

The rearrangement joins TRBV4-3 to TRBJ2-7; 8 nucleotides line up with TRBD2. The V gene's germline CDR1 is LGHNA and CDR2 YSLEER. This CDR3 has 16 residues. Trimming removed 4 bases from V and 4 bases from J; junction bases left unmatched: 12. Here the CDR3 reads CASSLQGDSGTYEQYF. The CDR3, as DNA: TGCGCCAGCAGCCTACAGGGCGATAGCGGGACATACGAGCAGTACTTC.

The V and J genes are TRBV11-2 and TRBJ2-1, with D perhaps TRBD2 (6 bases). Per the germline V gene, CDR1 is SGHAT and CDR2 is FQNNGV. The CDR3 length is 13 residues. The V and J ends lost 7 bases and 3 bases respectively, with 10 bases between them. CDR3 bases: TGTGCCAGCAACACGGGACTCTACAATGAGCAGTTCTTC. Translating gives CASNTGLYNEQFF.

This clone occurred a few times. The CDR3 DNA sequence: TGTGCCAGCAGAGGGACAGGGGGTACTGAAGCTTTCTTT. Residues: CASRGTGGTEAFF. J is TRBJ1-1 and V is TRBV2; 11 bases fit TRBD1. V lost 6 bases and J lost 5; bases outside the gene matches: 2. The CDR3 covers 13 residues. From germline, CDR1 is SNHLY and CDR2 FYNNEI.

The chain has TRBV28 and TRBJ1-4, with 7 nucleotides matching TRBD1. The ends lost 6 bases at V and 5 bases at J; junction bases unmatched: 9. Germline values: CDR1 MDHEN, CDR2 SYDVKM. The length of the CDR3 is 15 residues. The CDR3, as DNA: TGTGCCAGCAGGTCAGGGGGACTCGAAAATGAAAAACTGTTTTTT. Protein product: CASRSGGLENEKLFF. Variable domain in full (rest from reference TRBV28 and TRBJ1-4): DVKVTQSSRYLVKRTGEKVFLECVQDMDHENMFWYRQDPGLGLRLIYFSYDVKMKEKGDIPEGYSVSREKKERFSLILESASTNQTSMYLCASRSGGLENEKLFFGSGTQLSVL.

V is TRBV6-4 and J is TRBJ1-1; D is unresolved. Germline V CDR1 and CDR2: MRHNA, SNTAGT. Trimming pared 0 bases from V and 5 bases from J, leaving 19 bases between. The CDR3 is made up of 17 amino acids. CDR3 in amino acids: CASSDSSGHISGTEAFF. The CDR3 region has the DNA TGTGCCAGCAGTGACTCATCCGGCCATATTAGCGGGACTGAAGCTTTCTTT.

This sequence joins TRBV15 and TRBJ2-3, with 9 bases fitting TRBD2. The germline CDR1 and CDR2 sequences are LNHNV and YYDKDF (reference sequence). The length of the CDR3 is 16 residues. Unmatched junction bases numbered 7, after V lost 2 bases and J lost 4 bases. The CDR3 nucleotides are TGTGCCACCAGCAGACCCAGCGGGAGGTCGGCAGATACGCAGTATTTT. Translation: CATSRPSGRSADTQYF.

The CDR3 spells CASSLAQGEASGANVLTF. CDR3 nucleotide sequence: TGTGCCAGCAGCTTAGCACAAGGGGAAGCCTCTGGGGCCAACGTCCTGACTTTC. The chain recombines TRBV11-1 with TRBJ2-6; possibly TRBD1 for D (5 bases). Per germline, CDR1 SGHAT and CDR2 FQDESV (reference sequence). Trimming took 0 bases from V and 0 from J, leaving 12 bases between them. CDR3 length: 18 amino acids. Full variable domain (missing parts from reference TRBV11-1 and TRBJ2-6): EAEVAQSPRYKITEKSQAVAFWCDPISGHATLYWYRQILGQGPELLVQFQDESVVDDSQLPKDRFSAERLKGVDSTLKIQPAELGDSAMYLCASSLAQGEASGANVLTFGAGSRLTVL.

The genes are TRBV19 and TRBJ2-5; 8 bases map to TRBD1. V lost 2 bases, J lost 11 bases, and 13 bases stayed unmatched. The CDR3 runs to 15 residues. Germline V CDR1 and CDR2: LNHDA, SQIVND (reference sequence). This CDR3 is CASSITRQGTGEQYF. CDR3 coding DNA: TGTGCCAGTAGTATAACCCGACAGGGGACTGGGGAGCAGTACTTC. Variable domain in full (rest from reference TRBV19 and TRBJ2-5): DGGITQSPKYLFRKEGQNVTLSCEQNLNHDAMYWYRQDPGQGLRLIYYSQIVNDFQKGDIAEGYSVSREKKESFPLTVTSAQKNPTAFYLCASSITRQGTGEQYFGPGTRLLVL.

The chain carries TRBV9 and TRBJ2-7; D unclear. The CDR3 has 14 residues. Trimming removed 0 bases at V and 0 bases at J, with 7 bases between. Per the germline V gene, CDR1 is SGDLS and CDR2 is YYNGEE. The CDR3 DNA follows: TGTGCCAGCAGCGTAGGTTCAGGCTCCTACGAGCAGTACTTC. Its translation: CASSVGSGSYEQYF.